What follows are 8 T cell receptor beta chains derived from one specimen sequenced in a study of T cell responses to AZD1222 COVID-19 vaccine. Sequenced by immunoSEQ multiplex PCR; TCRdb stores in-frame clones only, minus some. The sample has around 84,000 clones; 87% are singletons. The sequenced sample was peripheral blood, obtained on day 0 of AZD1222 vaccination. Receptors were obtained from an adult in good health.

The V gene is TRBV7-3, the J gene TRBJ1-1; TRBD1 might be the D (6 bases). The CDR3 is 14 residues long. Germline V gives CDR1 SGHTA, CDR2 FQGTGA. The V end was cut by 5 bases, the J end by 0 bases, with 10 bases between. CDR3 bases: TGTGCCAGCAGCCAAGGGGGTATGAACACTGAAGCTTTCTTT. It codes for CASSQGGMNTEAFF.

This chain uses TRBV11-3 with TRBJ2-6, with 7 positions matching TRBD1. CDR1 is SGHNT, CDR2 YENEEA, per germline. The V segment lost 1 base and the J segment 3 bases; nucleotides outside the gene matches: 0. CDR3 length: 15 residues. This chain's CDR3 is CASSLGTGGANVLTF. The CDR3 DNA sequence: TGTGCCAGCAGCTTAGGGACAGGTGGGGCCAACGTCCTGACTTTC.

The genes are TRBV11-2 and TRBJ2-1; 8 bases align to TRBD2. The germline gives CDR1 SGHAT, CDR2 FQNNGV. The CDR3 totals 17 residues. V lost 1 base and J lost 3; bases outside the gene matches: 8. DNA for the CDR3: TGTGCCAGCAGCTTAGCCGATAGCGGGACCTTCTACAATGAGCAGTTCTTC. It yields the protein CASSLADSGTFYNEQFF.

CDR3 sequence reads: CASSWTGGYTDTQYF. The CDR3 nucleotides read TGTGCCAGCAGCTGGACAGGGGGGTACACAGATACGCAGTATTTT. V gene TRBV7-2 combines with J gene TRBJ2-3; the match to TRBD1 covers 10 bases. The V and J ends lost 4 bases and 2 bases, in that order; junction bases with no gene match: 3. The CDR3 loop spans 15 amino acids. Germline loops: CDR1 SGHTA, CDR2 FQGNSA. Looking up the rest from reference TRBV7-2 and TRBJ2-3 gives the full variable domain: GAGVSQSPSNKVTEKGKDVELRCDPISGHTALYWYRQSLGQGLEFLIYFQGNSAPDKSGLPSDRFSAERTGGSVSTLTIQRTQQEDSAVYLCASSWTGGYTDTQYFGPGTRLTVL.

The V gene is TRBV7-2, the J gene TRBJ1-1; D unclear. Germline V gene sequence: CDR1 SGHTA, CDR2 FQGNSA. This CDR3 spans 12 amino acids. The V gene lost 3 bases and the J gene lost 5 bases, with 7 bases spanning the gap. The CDR3 here is CASSFPLTEAFF. The CDR3 DNA follows: TGTGCCAGCAGCTTCCCTTTGACTGAAGCTTTCTTT.

The chain uses TRBV10-3 and TRBJ2-1; 11 nucleotides line up with TRBD1. Germline values: CDR1 ENHRY, CDR2 SYGVKD. The CDR3 covers 14 residues. Trimming cost V 11 bases and J 3 bases; bases outside gene matches: 6. CDR3 sequence: CASSGTGGYNEQFF. CDR3 DNA: TGTGCCTCCTCGGGGACAGGGGGCTACAATGAGCAGTTCTTC.

The chain employs TRBV7-2 and TRBJ1-3, with 9 bases that match TRBD1. This CDR3 contains 16 residues. CDR1 SGHTA and CDR2 FQGNSA come from the germline V gene. J was trimmed by 1 base and V by 6 bases; bases with no gene match: 7. CDR3 residues: CASSTGGRFSGNTIYF. The DNA of the CDR3 is TGTGCCAGCAGTACAGGGGGCAGATTTTCTGGAAACACCATATATTTT.

This chain uses TRBV19 with TRBJ1-1; D call uncertain. This CDR3 is 13 amino acids long. Germline V gene lookup returns CDR1 LNHDA and CDR2 SQIVND (reference sequence). The germline V and J ends were trimmed by 7 bases and 2 bases, with 11 bases remaining between them. The CDR3 region has the DNA TGTGCCAGTAACTTCGACACTAACACTGAAGCTTTCTTT. Translated: CASNFDTNTEAFF.